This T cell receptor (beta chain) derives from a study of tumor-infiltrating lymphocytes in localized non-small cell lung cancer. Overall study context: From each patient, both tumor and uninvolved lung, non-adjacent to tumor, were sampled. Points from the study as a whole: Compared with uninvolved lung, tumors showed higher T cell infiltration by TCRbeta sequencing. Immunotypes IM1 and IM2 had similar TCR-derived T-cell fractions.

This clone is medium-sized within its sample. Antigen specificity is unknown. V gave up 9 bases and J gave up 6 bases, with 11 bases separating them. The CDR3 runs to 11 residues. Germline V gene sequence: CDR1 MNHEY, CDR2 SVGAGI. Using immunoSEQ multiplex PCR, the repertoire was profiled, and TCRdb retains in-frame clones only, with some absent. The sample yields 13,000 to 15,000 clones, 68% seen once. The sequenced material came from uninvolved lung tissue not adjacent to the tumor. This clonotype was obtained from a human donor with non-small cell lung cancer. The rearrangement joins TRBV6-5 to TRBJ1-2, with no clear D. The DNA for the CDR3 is TGTGCCAGTTTAGGGATGAATGGCTACACCTTC. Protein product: CASLGMNGYTF.